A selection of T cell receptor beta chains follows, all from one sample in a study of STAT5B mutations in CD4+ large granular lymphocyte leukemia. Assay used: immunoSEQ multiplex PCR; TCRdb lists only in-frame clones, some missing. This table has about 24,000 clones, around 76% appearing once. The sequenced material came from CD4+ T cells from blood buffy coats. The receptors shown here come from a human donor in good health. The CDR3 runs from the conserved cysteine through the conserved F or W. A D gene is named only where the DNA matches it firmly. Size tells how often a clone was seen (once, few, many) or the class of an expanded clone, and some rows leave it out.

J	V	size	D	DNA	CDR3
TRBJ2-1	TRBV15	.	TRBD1	TGTGCCACCAGCAGAGATTTTCCGGGACAGGGTTACAATGAGCAGTTCTTC	CATSRDFPGQGYNEQFF
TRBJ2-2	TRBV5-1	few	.	TGCGCCAGCAGCTTGTTGCGGGGGCGCACCGGGGAGCTGTTTTTT	CASSLLRGRTGELFF
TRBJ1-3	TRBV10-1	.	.	TGCGCCAGCAGGGACAGATATTGCTCTGGAAACACCATATATTTT	CASRDRYCSGNTIYF
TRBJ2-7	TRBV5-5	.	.	TGTGCCAGCAGCACACCCTACGAGCAGTACTTC	CASSTPYEQYF
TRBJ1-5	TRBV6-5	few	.	TGTGCCAGCACCGACGGTGGCAATCAGCCCCAGCATTTT	CASTDGGNQPQHF
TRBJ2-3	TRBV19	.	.	TGTGCCAGTAGTAATCGGGGAACCCGTAGCACAGATACGCAGTATTTT	CASSNRGTRSTDTQYF
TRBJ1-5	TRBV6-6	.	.	TGTGCCAGCAGCACCGGACCCAATCAGCCCCAGCATTTT	CASSTGPNQPQHF
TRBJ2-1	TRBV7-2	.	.	TGTGCCAGCAGCTTTGGAAGCTCCTACAATGAGCAGTTCTTC	CASSFGSSYNEQFF
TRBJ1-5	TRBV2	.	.	TGTGCCAGCAGTGAATTCACCTCCTATCAGCCCCAGCATTTT	CASSEFTSYQPQHF
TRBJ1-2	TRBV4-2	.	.	TGTGCCAGCAGCCAAGCGGGAAACCTCTATGGCTACACCTTC	CASSQAGNLYGYTF